A single sample gave rise to the 5 T cell receptor beta chains below, sequenced in a study of cytomegalovirus exposure and HLA in healthy donors. Primers for the PCR totalled 60 Vbeta and 13 Jbeta. The data were produced by immunoSEQ multiplex PCR, yet TCRdb's version contains in-frame clones alone and is incomplete. Counted here are approximately 100,000 clones, about 85% occurring once; the ten biggest clones make up around 7%. The specimen was PBMCs. The receptors derive from a man between 35 and 55 years old in good health and CMV-seropositive.

The V call is TRBV2, the J call TRBJ2-7; 9 bases map to TRBD1. The CDR3 length is 13 residues. CDR1 and CDR2 from the germline V gene are SNHLY and FYNNEI. Trimming removed 6 bases from V and 3 bases from J; junction bases left unmatched: 3. CDR3 loop: CASSGTGIYEQYF. The CDR3, as DNA: TGTGCCAGCAGCGGGACAGGGATCTACGAGCAGTACTTC.

V usage is TRBV10-3 and J usage is TRBJ2-7; no reliable D call. Trimming took off 5 bases at V and 6 bases at J, with 11 bases between the two ends. The CDR3 has 12 amino acids. The germline V gene has CDR1 ENHRY and CDR2 SYGVKD. In DNA, the CDR3 is TGTGCCATCAGTCCCGGTCCTGGCGAGCAGTACTTC. This encodes CAISPGPGEQYF.

This clone was seen once. The chain is built from TRBV19 and TRBJ2-3, with D hard to call. Germline CDR1 LNHDA, CDR2 SQIVND (reference sequence). The CDR3 is made up of 13 amino acids. Trimming shortened V by 7 bases and J by 1 base, and 9 bases separated the two germline ends. CDR3 loop: CASTGGRTDTQYF. The CDR3 bases are TGTGCCAGTACAGGTGGCCGCACAGATACGCAGTATTTT.

This clone showed up just once. The junction shows a germline mismatch at one end, possibly a read error. The chain couples TRBV4-1 to TRBJ2-2; 7 positions match TRBD1. In germline, CDR1 is MGHRA, CDR2 YSYEKL. CDR3 size: 16 residues. As DNA, the CDR3 is TGCGCCAGCAGCCAAGCCGGGACAGTGAACTCCGGGGAGCTGTTTTTT. Residues: CASSQAGTVNSGELFF.

The chain has TRBV5-1 and TRBJ2-5, with D perhaps matching TRBD1 (6 bases). CDR1 is SGHRS, CDR2 YFSETQ, per germline. V was cut by 2 bases and J by 5 bases, with 16 bases left in between. The CDR3 totals 15 residues. DNA for the CDR3: TGCGCCAGCAGCTTAGGACAGAATAAAGGGGAGACCCAGTACTTC. It codes for CASSLGQNKGETQYF.